This is a list of T cell receptor beta chains from one sample in a study of control samples from healthy donors and cancer patients. TCRdb's copy holds only in-frame clones and misses some; the assay was immunoSEQ multiplex PCR. The sample yields roughly 180,000 clones, under 95% seen once. Source material: blood. All receptors come from a woman aged 18-29 years in good health. The CDR3 runs from the conserved cysteine through the conserved F or W. A D gene is named only where the DNA matches it firmly. Some rows mark clone size as missing; the rest say once, few, many or name a class of expanded clone.

d_gene	abundance	j_gene	v_gene	CDR3aa	CDR3nt
-	-	TRBJ2-3	TRBV7-2	CASSSRRLTDTQYF	TGTGCCAGCAGCTCCAGACGTTTGACAGATACGCAGTATTTT
-	-	TRBJ1-3	TRBV9	CASSPTQFAVSGNTIYF	TGTGCCAGCAGCCCTACACAGTTCGCCGTCTCTGGAAACACCATATATTTT
TRBD2	-	TRBJ2-3	TRBV6-2/TRBV6-3	CASSYSGLARSDTQYF	TGTGCCAGCAGTTACTCGGGACTAGCTAGGTCCGATACGCAGTATTTT
-	-	TRBJ1-1	TRBV19	CASSMTTNTEAFF	TGTGCCAGTAGTATGACCACTAACACTGAAGCTTTCTTT
-	-	TRBJ1-1	TRBV29-1	CSVAGSRENTEAFF	TGCAGCGTTGCAGGTAGTAGAGAGAACACTGAAGCTTTCTTT
-	-	TRBJ1-2	TRBV6-2/TRBV6-3	CASSYRSGGNYGYTF	TGTGCCAGCAGTTACCGGTCGGGCGGAAACTATGGCTACACCTTC
-	few	TRBJ1-1	TRBV7-9	CASSALGRTEAFF	TGTGCCAGCAGCGCGTTGGGTCGGACTGAAGCTTTCTTT
-	-	TRBJ2-5	TRBV5-1	CASSWAPSPETQYF	TGCGCCAGCAGCTGGGCCCCCAGCCCAGAGACCCAGTACTTC
-	-	TRBJ2-6	TRBV5-1	CASSLGGTGANVLTF	TGCGCCAGCAGCCTCGGGGGAACTGGGGCCAACGTCCTGACTTTC
TRBD2	-	TRBJ2-1	TRBV9	CASSVDTSAYNEQFF	TGTGCCAGCAGCGTAGATACTAGCGCCTACAATGAGCAGTTCTTC
-	-	TRBJ1-3	TRBV19	CASRLGQGENTIYF	TGTGCCAGTAGATTGGGTCAGGGAGAAAACACCATATATTTT
TRBD1	-	TRBJ1-4	TRBV24-1	CATSDPGTGELFF	TGTGCCACCAGTGATCCTGGGACAGGGGAACTGTTTTTT
-	-	TRBJ1-2	TRBV18	CASSQQNTYGYTF	TGTGCCAGCTCACAACAAAATACCTATGGCTACACCTTC
-	-	TRBJ1-5	TRBV5-1	CASSLAAGEPQHF	TGCGCCAGCAGCTTGGCCGCAGGGGAGCCCCAGCATTTT
TRBD1	-	TRBJ1-5	TRBV6-5	CASNRQGLNQPQHF	TGTGCCAGCAACAGACAGGGTTTAAATCAGCCCCAGCATTTT
-	few	TRBJ2-3	TRBV11-3	CASSSTVDTQYF	TGTGCCAGCAGCTCGACGGTAGATACGCAGTATTTT
-	-	TRBJ1-4	TRBV20-1	CSAMSNEKLFF	TGCAGTGCGATGAGTAATGAAAAACTGTTTTTT
TRBD2	-	TRBJ2-2	TRBV28	CASSPGGLADTGELFF	TGTGCCAGCAGCCCCGGGGGGTTGGCGGACACCGGGGAGCTGTTTTTT
-	-	TRBJ1-6	TRBV5-4	CASSDSQLRTLHF	TGTGCCAGCAGCGATTCACAACTCAGGACCCTCCACTTT
-	-	TRBJ1-5	TRBV16	CASSQRREGQPQHF	TGTGCCAGCAGCCAACGGAGGGAAGGTCAGCCCCAGCATTTT
-	once	TRBJ2-1	TRBV9	CASSVVVGGAYNEQFF	TGTGCCAGCAGCGTAGTCGTAGGGGGGGCCTACAATGAGCAGTTCTTC
-	-	TRBJ1-2	TRBV10-1	CASSESKPGDYGYTF	TGCGCCAGCAGTGAGTCGAAACCGGGGGACTATGGCTACACCTTC
-	-	TRBJ1-1	TRBV5-6	CASSLQGNTEAFF	TGTGCCAGCAGCCTCCAGGGGAACACTGAAGCTTTCTTT
-	-	TRBJ2-7	TRBV19	CASKENPSYEQYF	TGTGCCAGTAAAGAGAATCCGTCCTACGAGCAGTACTTC
TRBD1	-	TRBJ1-5	TRBV19	CASSKDRGSSNQPQHF	TGTGCCAGTAGTAAGGACAGGGGCTCGAGCAATCAGCCCCAGCATTTT
-	-	TRBJ1-2	TRBV10-3	CAISEKQGDYGYTF	TGTGCCATCAGTGAGAAACAGGGTGACTATGGCTACACCTTC
TRBD2	-	TRBJ2-7	TRBV4-3	CASSQERDYLYEQYF	TGCGCCAGCAGCCAAGAACGGGACTATTTGTACGAGCAGTACTTC
-	-	TRBJ1-1	TRBV5-1	CASSVGVADTEAFF	TGCGCCAGCAGCGTAGGGGTTGCCGACACTGAAGCTTTCTTT
TRBD1	-	TRBJ1-1	TRBV9	CASSDRTGRDTEAFF	TGTGCCAGCAGCGACCGGACAGGGAGAGACACTGAAGCTTTCTTT
-	once	TRBJ1-2	TRBV29-1	CSVEWGSYYGYTF	TGCAGCGTTGAGTGGGGCAGCTACTATGGCTACACCTTC
-	-	TRBJ2-5	TRBV7-3	CASSLHGGNQETQYF	TGTGCCAGCAGCTTACACGGCGGTAATCAAGAGACCCAGTACTTC
-	-	TRBJ1-6	TRBV15	CATSRDLWVSSYNSPLHF	TGTGCCACCAGCAGAGATTTGTGGGTTAGCTCCTATAATTCACCCCTCCACTTT
-	-	TRBJ2-2	TRBV2	CASSGGQGNTGELFF	TGTGCCAGCAGTGGCGGGCAGGGGAACACCGGGGAGCTGTTTTTT
-	-	TRBJ1-6	TRBV5-6	CASSPPRRIYNSPLHF	TGTGCCAGCAGCCCGCCTCGACGGATTTATAATTCACCCCTCCACTTT
-	once	TRBJ1-5	TRBV6-2/TRBV6-3	CASSKSGSRNQPQHF	TGTGCCAGCAGTAAAAGTGGGTCCCGCAATCAGCCCCAGCATTTT
TRBD1	-	TRBJ2-7	TRBV6-5	CASSLDRTYEQYF	TGTGCCAGCAGCTTGGACAGGACCTACGAGCAGTACTTC
-	once	TRBJ1-2	TRBV20-1	CSASDSYGYTF	TGCAGTGCTAGCGACAGCTATGGCTACACCTTC
-	-	TRBJ1-1	TRBV5-4	CASSPFAGRNTEAFF	TGTGCCAGCAGCCCGTTTGCCGGGAGAAACACTGAAGCTTTCTTT
TRBD1	-	TRBJ2-5	TRBV4-1	CASSHPTGGDETQYF	TGCGCCAGCAGCCATCCGACAGGGGGAGACGAGACCCAGTACTTC
-	-	TRBJ2-1	TRBV28	CASSLVGGAKGNEQFF	TGTGCCAGCAGTTTAGTTGGGGGGGCTAAGGGCAATGAGCAGTTCTTC
-	-	TRBJ1-2	TRBV28	CASSLYPKSYTF	TGTGCCAGCAGTTTATACCCTAAGAGCTACACCTTC
-	-	TRBJ2-3	TRBV5-1	CASTRSGSTDTQYF	TGCGCCAGCACAAGAAGCGGGAGCACAGATACGCAGTATTTT
-	-	TRBJ2-5	TRBV6-2/TRBV6-3	CASSYLAQSPQYF	TGTGCCAGCAGTTACCTAGCCCAGAGCCCCCAGTACTTC
-	-	TRBJ2-5	TRBV20-1	CSATRETQYF	TGCAGTGCCACGAGGGAGACCCAGTACTTC
-	once	TRBJ2-2	TRBV7-2	CASMALNTGELFF	TGTGCCAGCATGGCGCTGAACACCGGGGAGCTGTTTTTT
-	-	TRBJ1-1	TRBV2	CASEGRNSNTEAFF	TGTGCCAGCGAAGGCAGAAACTCGAACACTGAAGCTTTCTTT